The 25 T cell receptor beta chains listed next were all sequenced from one sample in a study of graft-versus-host responses after intestinal transplantation. Clones were read by immunoSEQ multiplex PCR, and TCRdb kept only the in-frame ones, dropping some. Altogether 85,000 to 100,000 clones are present, 86% being singletons, with the ten largest covering almost 1.5%. Sequencing used PBMCs, obtained 255 days after intestinal transplant. The receptors originated from a human patient who received an intestinal transplant, so some T cells may come from the graft donor.

The chain links TRBV9 to TRBJ1-4, with D perhaps TRBD1 (5 bases). Germline lookup yields CDR1 SGDLS and CDR2 YYNGEE. This CDR3 region has 15 residues. V shed 0 bases and J shed 8 bases, with 14 bases lying between them. The CDR3: CASSVAGGEGEKLFF. Here the CDR3 DNA reads TGTGCCAGCAGCGTAGCTGGGGGAGAGGGGGAAAAACTGTTTTTT.

The V and J genes are TRBV2 and TRBJ1-1; 7 nucleotides agree with TRBD1. The germline V gene encodes CDR1 SNHLY and CDR2 FYNNEI. Germline trimming cut 7 bases from V and 1 base from J; bases unmatched to any gene: 6. This CDR3 contains 14 residues. In DNA, the CDR3 is TGTGCCAGCACCAAGGGGGCAGGGAACACTGAAGCTTTCTTT. Encoded protein: CASTKGAGNTEAFF.

V and J are TRBV28 and TRBJ1-1; TRBD1 matches at 7 bases. The CDR3 runs 15 residues. The germline V gene encodes CDR1 MDHEN and CDR2 SYDVKM. V shed 4 bases and J 5 bases; nucleotides not matched to a gene: 10. CDR3 in DNA: TGTGCCAGCAGTTCTCCGGACAGGCCGGGGACTGAAGCTTTCTTT. It codes for CASSSPDRPGTEAFF.

The V gene is TRBV9, the J gene TRBJ1-1; no reliable D call. Per germline, CDR1 SGDLS and CDR2 YYNGEE. This CDR3 region has 13 residues. Trimming left V 4 bases short and J 0 bases short, with 7 bases between. The CDR3 protein is CASSPYLNTEAFF. As DNA, the CDR3 is TGTGCCAGCAGCCCTTACTTGAACACTGAAGCTTTCTTT.

The V and J genes are TRBV5-4 and TRBJ1-1, with D possibly being TRBD1 (6 bases). V was pared by 4 bases and J by 6 bases, with 19 bases between. The CDR3 loop spans 15 amino acids. Germline CDR1 reads SGHNT; CDR2 reads YYREEE (reference sequence). CDR3: CASSPPAGAVSEAFF. The CDR3 DNA follows: TGTGCCAGCAGCCCCCCGGCAGGGGCTGTGTCTGAAGCTTTCTTT.

This chain links TRBV25-1 with TRBJ1-4; a possible D gene is TRBD1 (6 bases). The germline V and J ends were trimmed by 7 bases and 6 bases, with 18 bases remaining between them. CDR1 and CDR2 (germline): MGHDK, SYGVNS. This CDR3 is built from 15 residues. In DNA form, the CDR3 reads TGTGCCAGCACCCAAGGACAGTTTAAGGATGAAAAACTGTTTTTT. This translates into CASTQGQFKDEKLFF.

The V call is TRBV6-1, the J call TRBJ2-5; D tentatively fits TRBD1 or TRBD2 (5 bases each). Germline CDR1 MNHNS, CDR2 SASEGT. The CDR3 has 15 amino acids. With 6 bases removed from V and 4 bases from J, the gap between germline ends came to 18 bases. The CDR3 DNA reads as TGTGCCAGCAGGGGGGTAAGAGGGATCCGAGAGACCCAGTACTTC. This translates into CASRGVRGIRETQYF.

The CDR3 nucleotides are TGTGCCAGCAGCTTAGGGGGGAATTCACCCCTCCACTTT. Its translation is CASSLGGNSPLHF. V and J are TRBV7-2 and TRBJ1-6; D possibly corresponds to TRBD1 (5 bases). This CDR3 is 13 amino acids long. The V gene's germline CDR1 is SGHTA and CDR2 FQGNSA. Deletions cut 1 base from V and 7 bases from J, with 5 bases between.

The rearrangement joins TRBV10-2 to TRBJ2-7, with 13 bases aligning to TRBD2. The CDR3 spans 17 residues. The trim removed 6 bases at V and 2 bases at J, leaving 10 bases unmatched. Germline V gene lookup returns CDR1 WSHSY and CDR2 SAAADI. For the CDR3, the DNA is TGCGCCAGCAGGCGGGGACTAGCGGGGAGCGGAACCTACGAGCAGTACTTC. Its protein is CASRRGLAGSGTYEQYF.

The CDR3 sequence: CASSQDWTGNQPQHF. The CDR3, as DNA: TGCGCCAGCAGCCAAGATTGGACAGGTAATCAGCCCCAGCATTTT. This chain joins TRBV4-3 and TRBJ1-5; 7 positions match TRBD1. Germline assignment: CDR1 LGHNA and CDR2 YSLEER. V lost 0 bases to trimming and J lost 4 bases; unmatched junction nucleotides: 3. This CDR3 has 15 amino acids.

The chain couples TRBV19 to TRBJ1-1; 8 bases agree with TRBD1. Germline V lookup: CDR1 LNHDA, CDR2 SQIVND (reference sequence). V was clipped by 6 bases and J by 4 bases; unmatched bases: 7. CDR3 size: 14 residues. The CDR3 spells CASRKTGEGTEAFF. The CDR3 DNA follows: TGTGCCAGTAGAAAGACAGGGGAGGGCACTGAAGCTTTCTTT.

The rearrangement links TRBV27 to TRBJ1-1; 8 positions agree with TRBD1. The CDR3 consists of 14 residues. CDR1 and CDR2 from the germline V gene are MNHEY and SMNVEV (reference sequence). The J segment lost 7 bases and the V segment lost 6 bases, leaving 10 bases of the junction unmatched. The CDR3 sequence: CASSSAGGVDEAFF. In nucleotides, the CDR3 is TGTGCCAGCAGCTCTGCAGGGGGCGTTGATGAAGCTTTCTTT.

This chain joins TRBV5-1 and TRBJ1-1; 7 bases align to TRBD1. From germline, CDR1 is SGHRS and CDR2 YFSETQ. The CDR3 contains 15 residues. V lost 4 bases to trimming and J lost 1 base; unmatched junction nucleotides: 7. CDR3 loop: CASSDYDRENTEAFF. For the CDR3, the DNA is TGCGCCAGCAGCGACTACGACAGGGAGAACACTGAAGCTTTCTTT.

This clone was recorded only once. The DNA for the CDR3 is TGTGCCAGCAGTCCAATAGTAGGGGCTAGAGGCTATGGCTACACCTTC. Residues: CASSPIVGARGYGYTF. The chain has TRBV27 and TRBJ1-2, with D perhaps matching TRBD1 (5 bases). CDR1 and CDR2 from the germline V gene are MNHEY and SMNVEV (reference sequence). CDR3 size: 16 residues. V lost 5 bases to trimming and J lost 4 bases, with 20 bases between them.

This chain links TRBV14 with TRBJ1-2; 8 bases are shared with TRBD1. V was clipped by 0 bases and J by 2 bases; unmatched bases: 5. CDR3 length: 16 residues. CDR1 SGHDN and CDR2 FVKESK come from the germline V gene. This chain's CDR3 is CASSQDITGGNYGYTF. The CDR3 DNA is TGTGCCAGCAGCCAAGATATAACAGGGGGAAACTATGGCTACACCTTC.

A word on this clone: The junction departs from the called germline gene at one end, perhaps through a read error. The rearrangement uses TRBV7-7 and TRBJ1-3; no clear D. The CDR3 has 13 amino acids. Germline values: CDR1 SSHAT, CDR2 FNYEAQ (reference sequence). In DNA, the CDR3 is TGTGCTAGCAGCCCCAGCTCTGGAAACACCATATATTTT. Protein sequence: CASSPSSGNTIYF.

V is TRBV11-2 and J is TRBJ2-7; TRBD1 aligns across 8 bases. V lost 5 bases and J lost 2; bases outside the gene matches: 5. The germline CDR1 and CDR2 sequences are SGHAT and FQNNGV. The CDR3 length is 14 residues. DNA of the CDR3: TGTGCCAGCAGCGTGGAGACAGGGGCCTACGAGCAGTACTTC. Its translation is CASSVETGAYEQYF.

The J gene is TRBJ1-1, the V gene TRBV19; unclear D gene. The V gene lost 8 bases and the J gene lost 0 bases, with 10 bases spanning the gap. There are 13 residues in the CDR3. Germline V gene lookup returns CDR1 LNHDA and CDR2 SQIVND (reference sequence). This CDR3 reads CASRTGMNTEAFF. In nucleotides, the CDR3 is TGTGCCAGTCGGACGGGAATGAACACTGAAGCTTTCTTT.

The rearrangement joins TRBV4-2 to TRBJ1-2; D is perhaps TRBD1 (5 bases). The CDR3 sequence is 17 residues long. The V end was cut by 4 bases, the J end by 2 bases, with 20 bases between. In germline, CDR1 is LGHNA, CDR2 YNFKEQ. CDR3 coding DNA: TGTGCCAGCAGCCCTGTATCGGACACCAGTGTAAACTATGGCTACACCTTC. Its translation is CASSPVSDTSVNYGYTF.

The CDR3 sequence is CASSEQRGGVKTQYF. The CDR3 nucleotides are TGCGCCAGCAGTGAGCAGCGGGGGGGCGTGAAGACCCAGTACTTC. V and J are TRBV10-1 and TRBJ2-5, with 10 bases lining up with TRBD2. The CDR3 spans 15 residues. Germline CDR1 WNHNN, CDR2 SYGVQD (reference sequence). V lost 2 bases, J lost 6 bases, and 6 bases stayed unmatched.

This clone has only one observation. This chain links TRBV30 with TRBJ2-1, with a tentative D call TRBD2 (6 bases). Trimming shortened V by 3 bases and J by 4 bases, and 10 bases separated the two germline ends. The CDR3 extends over 13 amino acids. Germline loops: CDR1 GTSNPN, CDR2 SVGIG (reference sequence). The DNA of the CDR3 is TGTGCCTGGAGCGGGGGAACTTACAATGAGCAGTTCTTC. Translated, it gives CAWSGGTYNEQFF.

This CDR3 reads CASSLGGGAETQYF. CDR3 nucleotide sequence: TGTGCCAGTAGCCTGGGAGGGGGCGCAGAGACCCAGTACTTC. The rearrangement links TRBV19 to TRBJ2-5; perhaps D is TRBD1 or TRBD2 (7 bases each). The CDR3 is 14 amino acids. Germline V gene lookup returns CDR1 LNHDA and CDR2 SQIVND (reference sequence). V dropped 6 bases and J dropped 4 bases, with 15 bases sitting between them.

This chain joins TRBV27 and TRBJ1-2; no definite D call. Trimming pared 2 bases from V and 3 bases from J, leaving 10 bases between. The CDR3 is 14 amino acids. CDR1 is MNHEY and CDR2 is SMNVEV in the germline V gene (reference sequence). CDR3: CASSLSFGDYGYTF. Here the CDR3 DNA reads TGTGCCAGCAGTTTAAGTTTTGGGGACTATGGCTACACCTTC.

There are a few counts of this clone. V gene TRBV5-1 combines with J gene TRBJ2-5, with TRBD2 identical over 11 bases. This CDR3 is built from 15 residues. Germline trimming cut 0 bases from V and 4 bases from J; bases unmatched to any gene: 2. Germline CDR1 and CDR2: SGHRS and YFSETQ. The CDR3 DNA sequence: TGCGCCAGCAGCTTGGGAGGGACTAGCGGAGAGACCCAGTACTTC. Protein sequence: CASSLGGTSGETQYF.

V and J are TRBV7-3 and TRBJ2-3; no reliable D call. Germline loops: CDR1 SGHTA, CDR2 FQGTGA. Deletions cut 0 bases from V and 2 bases from J, with 9 bases between. There are 15 residues in the CDR3. The CDR3 DNA reads TGTGCCAGCAGCTTAACCCCGTTTGACACAGATACGCAGTATTTT. This encodes CASSLTPFDTDTQYF.